This entry is about one T cell receptor beta chain. The junction does not match germline at one end; this may be a read error. This sample was included in a study of STAT5B mutations in CD4+ large granular lymphocyte leukemia. Across the whole study: Among healthy controls, a particular HLA allele went with more CDR3 'QG' motifs.

Clones were read by immunoSEQ multiplex PCR, and TCRdb kept only the in-frame ones, dropping some. Among about 34,000 clones, more than 55% were seen once, and the ten largest hold 2.5% to 3%. The CDR3 sequence is 15 residues long. Germline V gene sequence: CDR1 SGHRS, CDR2 YFSETQ. The sequence was obtained from a human donor in good health. Sequencing was carried out using CD4+ T cells from blood buffy coats. V and J are TRBV5-1 and TRBJ2-7; 7 bases align to TRBD1. The DNA for the CDR3 is TGCGCCAGCAGACGAACGACAGGGATCTCCCACGAGCAGTACTTC. The encoded protein is CASRRTTGISHEQYF.